This T cell receptor (beta chain) was profiled in a study of OX40 agonist ivuxolimab in advanced cancers. Study details: The patients received ivuxolimab by intravenous route every 2 weeks at 0.01 to 10 mg/kg. The study's findings and limits: Clonal expansion among partial responders at 0.1-3.0 mg/kg ranked near the lowest. At 0.1 to 3.0 mg/kg and by week 6, CD4+ and CD8+ T cells in the blood had expanded clonally.

V was cut by 3 bases and J by 0 bases, with 19 bases left in between. The CDR3 extends over 18 amino acids. CDR1 and CDR2 from the germline V gene are MRHNA and SNTAGT. Sequencing was performed with immunoSEQ multiplex PCR; in TCRdb, only in-frame clones are kept and a portion is missing. This table has about 80,000 clones, 65% to 85% appearing once. As regards this clone: Its antigen remains unidentified.

The V call is TRBV6-4, the J call TRBJ2-3; a weak D match, TRBD2 (6 bases). The clonotype was recovered from an adult with an advanced solid tumor such as melanoma, head and neck, liver or kidney cancer. Material: CD4+ or CD8+ T cells sorted from blood, obtained in a trial of the OX40 agonist ivuxolimab. The CDR3 DNA reads TGTGCCAGCAGTGATTTCGCGGGAAGGGGACTTAGCACAGATACGCAGTATTTT. This sequence encodes CASSDFAGRGLSTDTQYF.